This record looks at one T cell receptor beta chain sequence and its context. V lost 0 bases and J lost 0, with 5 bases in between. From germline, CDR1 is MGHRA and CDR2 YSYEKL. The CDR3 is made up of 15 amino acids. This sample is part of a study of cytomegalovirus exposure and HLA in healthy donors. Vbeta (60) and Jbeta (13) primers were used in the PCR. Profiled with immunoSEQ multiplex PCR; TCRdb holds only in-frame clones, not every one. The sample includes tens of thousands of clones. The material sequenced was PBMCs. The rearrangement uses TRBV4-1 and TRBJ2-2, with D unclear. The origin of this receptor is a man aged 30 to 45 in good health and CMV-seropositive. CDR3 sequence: CASSQEATNTGELFF. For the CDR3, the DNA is TGCGCCAGCAGCCAAGAAGCCACGAACACCGGGGAGCTGTTTTTT.